The rows below give T cell receptor beta chains drawn from one sample of a study of cytomegalovirus exposure and HLA in healthy donors. Sequencing was performed with immunoSEQ multiplex PCR; in TCRdb, only in-frame clones are kept and a portion is missing. The table shows about 130,000 clones, with around four fifths occurring only once. The sequencing input was PBMCs. The receptors originated from a woman in her thirties or forties in good health and CMV-seropositive. The CDR3 runs from the conserved cysteine through the conserved F or W. Each record gives: J gene, D gene, clone size, V gene, CDR3 DNA, CDR3 protein. A D gene is named only where the DNA matches it firmly. A clone size is listed for some rows: how often the clone was seen (once, few, many), or a class if it is expanded.

j_call: TRBJ1-2; d_call: .; clone_size: .; v_call: TRBV18; cdr3_nt: TGTGCCAGCTCACTTGTAACAGGAAAAGGAAACTATGGCTACACCTTC; cdr3_aa: CASSLVTGKGNYGYTF
j_call: TRBJ2-1; d_call: TRBD2; clone_size: .; v_call: TRBV4-2; cdr3_nt: TGTGCCAGCAGCCACGCGCAGACTAGCGGGAGAATCAATGAGCAGTTCTTC; cdr3_aa: CASSHAQTSGRINEQFF
j_call: TRBJ2-1; d_call: TRBD2; clone_size: once; v_call: TRBV14; cdr3_nt: TGTGCCAGCAGCCAAGTGGGGGGGGGTGAGCAGTTCTTC; cdr3_aa: CASSQVGGGEQFF
j_call: TRBJ1-4; d_call: .; clone_size: .; v_call: TRBV10-3; cdr3_nt: TGTGCCATCAGTCGGGGAGGGGGAACTAATGAAAAACTGTTTTTT; cdr3_aa: CAISRGGGTNEKLFF
j_call: TRBJ1-2; d_call: .; clone_size: .; v_call: TRBV7-6; cdr3_nt: TGTGCCAGCAGCTTATACTATCCAGGGTTTGGCTACACCTTC; cdr3_aa: CASSLYYPGFGYTF
j_call: TRBJ2-2; d_call: .; clone_size: .; v_call: TRBV6-1; cdr3_nt: TGTGCCAGCAGTGAACGGGGAGGCCTGAACACCGGGGAGCTGTTTTTT; cdr3_aa: CASSERGGLNTGELFF
j_call: TRBJ1-3; d_call: .; clone_size: .; v_call: TRBV4-2; cdr3_nt: TGTGCCAGCAGCCCCCTGACAGATGGAAACACCATATATTTT; cdr3_aa: CASSPLTDGNTIYF
j_call: TRBJ2-3; d_call: .; clone_size: once; v_call: TRBV9; cdr3_nt: TGTGCCAGCAGCGTTACTAGCTCGGGCACAGATACGCAGTATTTT; cdr3_aa: CASSVTSSGTDTQYF
j_call: TRBJ2-7; d_call: TRBD1; clone_size: .; v_call: TRBV13; cdr3_nt: TGTGCCAGCAGCAAGGGACAGTACTACGAGCAGTACTTC; cdr3_aa: CASSKGQYYEQYF
j_call: TRBJ2-1; d_call: .; clone_size: .; v_call: TRBV7-6; cdr3_nt: TGTGCCAGCAGCTTAGGGAGGGCAGGGGGACGGGAGACGCAGTTCTTC; cdr3_aa: CASSLGRAGGRETQFF
j_call: TRBJ1-1; d_call: .; clone_size: .; v_call: TRBV28; cdr3_nt: TGTGCCAGCACCCTAGGAACTGAAGCTTTCTTT; cdr3_aa: CASTLGTEAFF
j_call: TRBJ1-1; d_call: .; clone_size: once; v_call: TRBV10-3; cdr3_nt: TGTGCCATCAGTTCCCGAGACAGCGGGGAGACTGAAGCTTTCTTT; cdr3_aa: CAISSRDSGETEAFF
j_call: TRBJ2-1; d_call: TRBD2; clone_size: few; v_call: TRBV6-5; cdr3_nt: TGTGCCAGCAGAGGAGCGGGAGAGGGGGACAATGAGCAGTTCTTC; cdr3_aa: CASRGAGEGDNEQFF
j_call: TRBJ2-7; d_call: TRBD2; clone_size: .; v_call: TRBV6-5; cdr3_nt: TGTGCCAGCAGTCACGAGCGGGGTTCCTACGAGCAGTACTTC; cdr3_aa: CASSHERGSYEQYF
j_call: TRBJ2-3; d_call: .; clone_size: .; v_call: TRBV7-6; cdr3_nt: TGTGCCAGCAGCCTGTCCCCGGGGGGCACAGATACGCAGTATTTT; cdr3_aa: CASSLSPGGTDTQYF
j_call: TRBJ1-2; d_call: TRBD1; clone_size: once; v_call: TRBV28; cdr3_nt: TGTGCCAGCAGTGCCTTGGACAGGGGAGGGGGTAACTATGGCTACACCTTC; cdr3_aa: CASSALDRGGGNYGYTF
j_call: TRBJ2-2; d_call: TRBD1; clone_size: few; v_call: TRBV5-1; cdr3_nt: TGCGCCAGCAGCTTGGCGCCCCCGGGACAGGGAACCGGGGAGCTGTTTTTT; cdr3_aa: CASSLAPPGQGTGELFF
j_call: TRBJ1-5; d_call: TRBD1; clone_size: once; v_call: TRBV2; cdr3_nt: TGTGCCAGCAGTGGAATTCGAGGACAGGGGGGTCAGCCCCAGCATTTT; cdr3_aa: CASSGIRGQGGQPQHF
j_call: TRBJ1-1; d_call: .; clone_size: .; v_call: TRBV6-5; cdr3_nt: TGTGCCAGCAGTTGGGGCTCTAACACTGAAGCTTTCTTT; cdr3_aa: CASSWGSNTEAFF
j_call: TRBJ1-5; d_call: .; clone_size: .; v_call: TRBV7-9; cdr3_nt: TGTTCCAGCAGCTTAGCAGGGGATGGTCAGCCCCAGCATTTT; cdr3_aa: CSSSLAGDGQPQHF
j_call: TRBJ1-6; d_call: .; clone_size: .; v_call: TRBV30; cdr3_nt: TGTGCCTGGGATAGGAGCTCCTATAATTCACCCCTCCACTTT; cdr3_aa: CAWDRSSYNSPLHF
j_call: TRBJ2-6; d_call: TRBD1; clone_size: once; v_call: TRBV15; cdr3_nt: TGTGCCACTGAGGCGGCCGTCACAAGGACAGGTTTCCCCTCTGGGGCCAACGTCCTGACTTTC; cdr3_aa: CATEAAVTRTGFPSGANVLTF
j_call: TRBJ2-6; d_call: .; clone_size: few; v_call: TRBV6-6; cdr3_nt: TGTGCCAGCAGTTTACACCTCTCTGGGGCCAACGTCCTGACTTTC; cdr3_aa: CASSLHLSGANVLTF
j_call: TRBJ2-1; d_call: .; clone_size: .; v_call: TRBV9; cdr3_nt: TGTGCCAGCAGCGACCAAAGCGGATCCTACAATGAGCAGTTCTTC; cdr3_aa: CASSDQSGSYNEQFF
j_call: TRBJ2-7; d_call: .; clone_size: .; v_call: TRBV30; cdr3_nt: TGCCGGAAGGTGGGGCAGGGGGGTTCCTACGAGCAGTACTTC; cdr3_aa: CRKVGQGGSYEQYF
j_call: TRBJ2-1; d_call: TRBD2; clone_size: .; v_call: TRBV10-3; cdr3_nt: TGTGCCATCCGGCTAGCGGGAGTAAATGAGCAGTTCTTC; cdr3_aa: CAIRLAGVNEQFF
j_call: TRBJ2-7; d_call: .; clone_size: .; v_call: TRBV21-1; cdr3_nt: TGTGCCAGCAGCAAACACTTGGGTTCGGCGGGGCAAGGGCGCTCCTACGAGCAGTACTTC; cdr3_aa: CASSKHLGSAGQGRSYEQYF
j_call: TRBJ1-2; d_call: TRBD1; clone_size: .; v_call: TRBV19; cdr3_nt: TGTGCCAGTAGTCCCGGGACAGACTATGGCTACACCTTC; cdr3_aa: CASSPGTDYGYTF
j_call: TRBJ2-2; d_call: TRBD2; clone_size: .; v_call: TRBV5-1; cdr3_nt: TGCGCCAGCAGAATAGACGGACTAGCGGGGCCCACCGGGGAGCTGTTTTTT; cdr3_aa: CASRIDGLAGPTGELFF
j_call: TRBJ1-1; d_call: TRBD1; clone_size: once; v_call: TRBV19; cdr3_nt: TGTGCCAGTAGTGTCCTACAGGGGCGAACTGAAGCTTTCTTT; cdr3_aa: CASSVLQGRTEAFF
j_call: TRBJ2-3; d_call: TRBD1; clone_size: .; v_call: TRBV5-1; cdr3_nt: TGCGCCAGCAGCTTGATGTCAGGGGGTAGCACAGATACGCAGTATTTT; cdr3_aa: CASSLMSGGSTDTQYF
j_call: TRBJ2-7; d_call: .; clone_size: .; v_call: TRBV14; cdr3_nt: TGTGCCAGCAGCCAAGACCTTTTAGGGGCGAGCTCCTACGAGCAGTACTTC; cdr3_aa: CASSQDLLGASSYEQYF
j_call: TRBJ1-2; d_call: TRBD1; clone_size: .; v_call: TRBV13; cdr3_nt: TGTGCCAGCAGCTCCCGGGACAGGGGGTTGTCAAATGGCTACACCTTC; cdr3_aa: CASSSRDRGLSNGYTF
j_call: TRBJ2-3; d_call: TRBD2; clone_size: .; v_call: TRBV9; cdr3_nt: TGTGCCGGCAGCCCGTCGCGGACTAGCGGGAATCCAGATACGCAGTATTTT; cdr3_aa: CAGSPSRTSGNPDTQYF
j_call: TRBJ1-1; d_call: .; clone_size: .; v_call: TRBV29-1; cdr3_nt: TGCAGCGTGGTCACTCCTTGGAACACTGAAGCTTTCTTT; cdr3_aa: CSVVTPWNTEAFF
j_call: TRBJ1-1; d_call: .; clone_size: .; v_call: TRBV12-5; cdr3_nt: TGTGCTAGTGGACGGGACTGGAACACTGAAGCTTTCTTT; cdr3_aa: CASGRDWNTEAFF
j_call: TRBJ1-4; d_call: TRBD1; clone_size: .; v_call: TRBV27; cdr3_nt: TGTGCCAGCAGTTTAACCCAGGACAGGTCCAATGAAAAACTGTTTTTT; cdr3_aa: CASSLTQDRSNEKLFF
j_call: TRBJ1-6; d_call: .; clone_size: .; v_call: TRBV6-6; cdr3_nt: TGTGCCAGCGCCCAAGGTGCGGGCTCACCCCTCCACTTT; cdr3_aa: CASAQGAGSPLHF
j_call: TRBJ2-7; d_call: .; clone_size: .; v_call: TRBV6-5; cdr3_nt: TGTGCCAGCAGTTACCCCCCGGCCTACGAGCAGTACTTC; cdr3_aa: CASSYPPAYEQYF
j_call: TRBJ1-4; d_call: .; clone_size: .; v_call: TRBV6-5; cdr3_nt: TGTGCCAGCAGTGTACAGGGAGGGGATGAAAAACTGTTTTTT; cdr3_aa: CASSVQGGDEKLFF
j_call: TRBJ1-2; d_call: .; clone_size: .; v_call: TRBV5-1; cdr3_nt: TGCGCCAGCAGCCCCGGGAGAGGGGTAATCGATGGCTACACCTTC; cdr3_aa: CASSPGRGVIDGYTF
j_call: TRBJ2-5; d_call: TRBD2; clone_size: .; v_call: TRBV18; cdr3_nt: TGTGCCAGCTCACCGGGAGGGCGAGAGACCCAGTACTTC; cdr3_aa: CASSPGGRETQYF
j_call: TRBJ1-4; d_call: TRBD1; clone_size: .; v_call: TRBV7-9; cdr3_nt: TGTGCCAGCAGCTTAAAATTACCCGGGACAGGGAATGAAAAACTGTTTTTT; cdr3_aa: CASSLKLPGTGNEKLFF
j_call: TRBJ1-2; d_call: .; clone_size: .; v_call: TRBV7-6; cdr3_nt: TGTGCCAGCAGCTTAGGAGGGATAGAGGGCTACACCTTC; cdr3_aa: CASSLGGIEGYTF
j_call: TRBJ2-7; d_call: .; clone_size: .; v_call: TRBV5-8; cdr3_nt: TGTGCCAGCAGCTTGCTGGGAGCCTACGAGCAGTACTTC; cdr3_aa: CASSLLGAYEQYF
j_call: TRBJ2-5; d_call: .; clone_size: .; v_call: TRBV6-1; cdr3_nt: TGTGCCAGCAGTGCGGAAGAGACCCAGTACTTC; cdr3_aa: CASSAEETQYF
j_call: TRBJ1-6; d_call: .; clone_size: few; v_call: TRBV13; cdr3_nt: TGTGCCAGCAGGGGTGGGACACAGAATTCACCCCTCCACTTT; cdr3_aa: CASRGGTQNSPLHF
j_call: TRBJ2-7; d_call: .; clone_size: .; v_call: TRBV30; cdr3_nt: TGTGCTTGTACAGGATCCTACGAGCAGTACTTC; cdr3_aa: CACTGSYEQYF
j_call: TRBJ1-1; d_call: TRBD1; clone_size: .; v_call: TRBV18; cdr3_nt: TGTGCCAGCTCACCCCCGGACAGGGTCGGCGTTGAAGCTTTCTTT; cdr3_aa: CASSPPDRVGVEAFF
j_call: TRBJ2-7; d_call: TRBD1; clone_size: .; v_call: TRBV4-1; cdr3_nt: TGCGCCAGCAGCCAAAGGACAGGCTACGAGCAGTACTTC; cdr3_aa: CASSQRTGYEQYF
j_call: TRBJ1-5; d_call: .; clone_size: .; v_call: TRBV7-9; cdr3_nt: TGTGCCAGCAGCTTAGACGGAGTGGGGGGAAGGGATAGCAATCAGCCCCAGCATTTT; cdr3_aa: CASSLDGVGGRDSNQPQHF